The clone carrying this T cell receptor beta chain was found once. What it binds is not known. Primed by a sample-barcoded 5' primer and a J-beta primer mix, a second PCR proceeded for 7 to 11 cycles. Tagging of each cDNA molecule was performed by a template-switch adaptor with 12 random nucleotides. TCRdb recomputed calls from the 5' RACE reads with MiXCR, one row per CDR3 protein. This repertoire shows about 1,600,000 distinct CDR3 sequences, about 40% found once; its top ten account for roughly 7.9%. This sample was included in a study of blood T cells in healthy people across ages. Total RNA was isolated from each sample in quantities of at least 5.5 micrograms. General observations from the study: There was a strong correlation between TCR beta diversity and naive T cell percentage. Roughly linearly, TCR beta diversity per million T cells fell as age increased.

CDR1 MNHNS and CDR2 SASEGT come from the germline V gene. Losses at the gene ends were 8 bases for V and 2 bases for J; bases not matched to a gene: 8. The CDR3 runs 15 residues. The specimen sequenced was blood. The receptor was derived from a young woman in good health. The rearrangement joins TRBV6-1 to TRBJ2-7, with 11 nucleotides matching TRBD2. CDR3: CASGLSGRATYEQYF. DNA for the CDR3: TGTGCCAGCGGTCTTAGCGGGAGGGCAACCTACGAGCAGTACTTC.